This T cell receptor (beta chain) was sequenced in a study of cytomegalovirus exposure and HLA in healthy donors. About the study: The roughly 100 million unique TCR beta sequences, from 150 million to 200 million T cells, were found by an earlier analysis.

In the case of this clone: The antigen is unknown.

The PCR used 60 Vbeta and 13 Jbeta primers. The repertoire was sequenced with immunoSEQ multiplex PCR; TCRdb's copy has only in-frame clones and lacks some. Of 250,000 to 300,000 clones listed, approximately 91% are singletons. Study results and caveats: Sequencing probably produced one cluster of sequence variants that were highly shared.

Healthy bone marrow donors formed the donor group. V was trimmed by 5 bases and J by 5 bases, leaving 16 bases between them. This CDR3 is 15 amino acids long. Germline CDR1 and CDR2: MNHEY and SMNVEV (reference sequence). The rearrangement uses TRBV27 and TRBJ2-1; D is possibly TRBD2 (5 bases). The source is a girl aged 2-10 years in good health and CMV-seronegative. Sequencing input: PBMCs. Here the CDR3 DNA reads TGTGCCAGCAGTCCAAGGACTGCCCCGAACAATGAGCAGTTCTTC. Protein: CASSPRTAPNNEQFF.